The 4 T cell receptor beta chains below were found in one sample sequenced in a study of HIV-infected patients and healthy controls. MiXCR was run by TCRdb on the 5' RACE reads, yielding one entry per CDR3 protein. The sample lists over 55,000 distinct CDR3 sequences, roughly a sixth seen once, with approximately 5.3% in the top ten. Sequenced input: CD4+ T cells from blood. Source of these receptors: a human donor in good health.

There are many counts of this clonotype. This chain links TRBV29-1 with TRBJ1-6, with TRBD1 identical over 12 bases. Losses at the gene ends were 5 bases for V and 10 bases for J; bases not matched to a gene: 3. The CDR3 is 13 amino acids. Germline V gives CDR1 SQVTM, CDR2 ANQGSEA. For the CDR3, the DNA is TGCAGCGTTTCCGGGACAGGGGGCTCACCCCTCCACTTT. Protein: CSVSGTGGSPLHF.

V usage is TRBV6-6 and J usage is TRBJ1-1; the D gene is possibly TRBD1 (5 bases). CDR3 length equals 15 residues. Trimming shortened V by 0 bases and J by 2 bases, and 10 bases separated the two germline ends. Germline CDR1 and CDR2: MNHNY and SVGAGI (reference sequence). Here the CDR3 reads CASSYSGRANTEAFF. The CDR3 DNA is TGTGCCAGCAGTTACTCGGGCAGGGCAAACACTGAAGCTTTCTTT.

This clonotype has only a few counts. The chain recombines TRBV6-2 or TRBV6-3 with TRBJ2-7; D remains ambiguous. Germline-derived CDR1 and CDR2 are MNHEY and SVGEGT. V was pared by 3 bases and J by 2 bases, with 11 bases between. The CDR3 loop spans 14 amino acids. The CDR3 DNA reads TGTGCCAGCAGTTATCCCCTAGAGCCCTACGAGCAGTACTTC. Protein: CASSYPLEPYEQYF.

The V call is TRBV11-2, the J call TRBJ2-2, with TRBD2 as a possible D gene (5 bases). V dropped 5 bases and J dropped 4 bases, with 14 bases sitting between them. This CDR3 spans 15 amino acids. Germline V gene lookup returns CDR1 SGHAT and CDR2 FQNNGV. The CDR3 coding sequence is TGTGCCAGCAGCGAGGACGCCCGGGGCACCGGGGAGCTGTTTTTT. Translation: CASSEDARGTGELFF. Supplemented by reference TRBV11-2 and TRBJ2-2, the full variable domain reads EAGVAQSPRYKIIEKRQSVAFWCNPISGHATLYWYQQILGQGPKLLIQFQNNGVVDDSQLPKDRFSAERLKGVDSTLKIQPAKLEDSAVYLCASSEDARGTGELFFGEGSRLTVL.